This TCR beta chain was found in a study of T-cell reconstitution after alpha-beta-depleted transplantation in children (dated by TCRdb to the mid-2010s). Describing the broader study: T-cell immune reconstitution after TCRalphabeta/CD19-depleted allogeneic hematopoietic cell transplantation in children was quantitatively tracked in the study by means of TCR repertoire profiling. What the study reported, not specific to this receptor: Over subsequent months, a decline in hyperexpanded clone frequencies was noted, and after one year, T-cell counts and TCRbeta diversity were mostly ascribed to newly produced T cells. In some patients, the high TCRbeta diversity seen at day 60 was put down to recipient T cells and intrathymic progenitors that had survived conditioning. The apparently early alphabetaT-cell count recovery about two months after transplant was reportedly dependent on only several hundred rapidly expanded clones derived from non-depleted graft cells.

The method was PCR. This sample was sequenced with an Illumina HiSeq 2500. Molecular barcoding was employed in the preparation of TCR libraries, with unique molecular identifiers being used to normalize TCRbeta repertoire quantification. Through fastp at Q25 and MiXCR, TCRdb rebuilt clones from the public reads, retaining in-frame beta chains. Identical CDR3 proteins give one entry, which carries the most common genes and DNA. Recorded for this sample are 450,000 to 550,000 distinct CDR3 sequences; about an eighth of them occurred a single time. The ten most abundant clones make up 14% of the sample. Worth noting for this clonotype: Its recognized antigen is unknown. It has no much larger one-base neighbor in the sample; base qualities were not kept.

The V end loses 1 base and the J end loses 5 bases, and a stretch of 9 bases separates them. Spanning cysteine to phenylalanine, the CDR3 consists of 13 amino acids. Only the CDR3 region is kept as DNA, spanning 39 bases read in frame from base 1. The CDR1 and CDR2 encoded by the germline V gene (reference sequence) are DFQATT and SNEGSKA. The treatment or condition label of this sample denotes: allogeneic hematopoietic cell transplantation with graft depleted of TCRalphabeta T cells and CD19 B cells. The children who served as transplant recipients had been given grafts of TCRalphabeta/CD19-depleted allogeneic hematopoietic cells.

Recombination joined TRBV20-1 with TRBJ2-1; TRBD2 is a possible D gene, resting on 6 matching bases. The sequencing here drew on PBMCs, mostly from graft donor cells, taken 180 days after TCRalphabeta/CD19-depleted stem cell transplant. This TCR derives from a female patient aged 2-9 years who had a stem cell transplant for aplastic anemia, so the T cells may come from the graft donor. The CDR3 loop reads CSARVVADNEQFF. The nucleotide sequence is given as TGCAGTGCTAGAGTAGTAGCGGACAATGAGCAGTTCTTC.